The text below deals with one TCR beta chain. This entry belongs to a study of T-cell memory formation after mild COVID-19. Study overall: Clustering of TCRs was largely donor specific.

From the 5' RACE reads, TCRdb called clonotypes with MiXCR, one entry per CDR3 protein. The table shows 550,000 to 600,000 distinct CDR3 sequences, with about 20% occurring only once. V gave up 4 bases and J gave up 6 bases; unmatched junction bases: 13. The CDR3 runs to 17 residues. Germline V lookup: CDR1 SGHRS, CDR2 YFSETQ. The chain couples TRBV5-1 to TRBJ2-2, with TRBD1 matching over 9 bases. The specimen was PBMCs or a T cell subset sorted from them (not recorded which). This receptor was obtained from an adult woman who had mild COVID-19 (a few samples of this study predate the infection). Cell type and time point are not known. CDR3 coding DNA: TGCGCCAGCAGCCCCTCAACAGGGGGCGTATGGGCCGGGGAGCTGTTTTTT. Translation gives CASSPSTGGVWAGELFF.